Listed below are T cell receptor beta chains from one sample, sequenced in a study of control samples from healthy donors and cancer patients. The assay was immunoSEQ multiplex PCR, and TCRdb's table has in-frame clones only and misses some. Of about 180,000 clones in the sample, around 90% were seen once. Input material: blood. The receptors were gathered from a woman aged 35 to 49 in good health. CDR3s leave out the opening cysteine and the closing phenylalanine or tryptophan. Each record gives: V gene, J gene, CDR3 protein.

>TRBV7-6|TRBJ2-5
ASSLGLAEIQETQY
>TRBV27|TRBJ2-7
ASSFTGRASKVQY
>TRBV5-1|TRBJ2-7
ASSSWTSGGYEQY
>TRBV7-3|TRBJ1-1
ASSPPSSTEAF
>TRBV7-2|TRBJ2-1
ASSLGLADYNEQF
>TRBV5-4|TRBJ1-2
ASTSNREGAGGGYT
>TRBV10-3|TRBJ2-2
AISEGVRGGELF
>TRBV6-5|TRBJ1-2
ASTRDRGYGYT
>TRBV6-5|TRBJ1-2
ASSFTDRFIGYT
>TRBV3-1/TRBV3-2|TRBJ2-3
ASSRTGGPADTQY
>TRBV5-4|TRBJ1-3
ASSLAPGGISGNTIY
>TRBV7-9|TRBJ2-5
ASSERTSGVGTQY
>TRBV5-1|TRBJ2-3
ASSSESGDTQY
>TRBV5-4|TRBJ2-3
ASSLDRGRGDTDTQY
>TRBV10-1|TRBJ2-3
ASSEATGLTDTQY
>TRBV7-9|TRBJ1-5
ASSQGFSNQPQH
>TRBV4-1|TRBJ2-2
ASSLGRGADTGELF
>TRBV12-3/TRBV12-4|TRBJ2-3
ASSLRGDTQY
>TRBV4-1|TRBJ1-1
ASSAGQVTEAF
>TRBV4-1|TRBJ2-7
ASSQGSLQPYEQY
>TRBV2|TRBJ1-1
ASEGRSMGTEAF
>TRBV11-3|TRBJ1-2
ASSSQTGDGYT
>TRBV5-6|TRBJ2-3
ASSLRLARPGDTQY
>TRBV4-1|TRBJ1-1
ASSQEGSGKLDTEAF
>TRBV5-4|TRBJ1-2
ASSFGPKGYGYT
>TRBV6-5|TRBJ1-1
ASNFAGGIEAF
>TRBV5-1|TRBJ2-7
ASSLWTGRTYEQY
>TRBV27|TRBJ2-7
ASSSGTHYEQY
>TRBV7-8|TRBJ1-2
ASSPNTGDYGYT
>TRBV7-8|TRBJ1-2
ASSWTEHNGGGYT
>TRBV2|TRBJ2-7
ASSEAPGGEQY
>TRBV10-3|TRBJ2-1
AIGEGIYNEQF
>TRBV7-9|TRBJ2-7
ASSIGGSSYEQY